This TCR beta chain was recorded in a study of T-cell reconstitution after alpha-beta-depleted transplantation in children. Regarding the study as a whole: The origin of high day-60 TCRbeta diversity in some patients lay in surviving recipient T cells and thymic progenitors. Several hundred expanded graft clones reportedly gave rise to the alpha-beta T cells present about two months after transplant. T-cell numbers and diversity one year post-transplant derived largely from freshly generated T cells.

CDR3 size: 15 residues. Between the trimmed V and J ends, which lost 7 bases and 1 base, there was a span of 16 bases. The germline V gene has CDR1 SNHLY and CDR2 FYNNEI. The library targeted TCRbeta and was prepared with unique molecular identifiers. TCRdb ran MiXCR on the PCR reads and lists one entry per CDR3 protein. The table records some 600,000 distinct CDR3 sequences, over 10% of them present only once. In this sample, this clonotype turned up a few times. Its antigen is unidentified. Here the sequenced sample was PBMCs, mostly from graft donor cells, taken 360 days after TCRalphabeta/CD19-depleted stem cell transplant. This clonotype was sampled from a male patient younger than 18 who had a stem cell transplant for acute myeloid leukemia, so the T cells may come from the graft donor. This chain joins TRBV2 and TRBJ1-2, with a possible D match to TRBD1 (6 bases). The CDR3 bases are TGTGCCAGCACAGCGATCAGGGGCGATAACTATGGCTACACCTTC. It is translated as CASTAIRGDNYGYTF.